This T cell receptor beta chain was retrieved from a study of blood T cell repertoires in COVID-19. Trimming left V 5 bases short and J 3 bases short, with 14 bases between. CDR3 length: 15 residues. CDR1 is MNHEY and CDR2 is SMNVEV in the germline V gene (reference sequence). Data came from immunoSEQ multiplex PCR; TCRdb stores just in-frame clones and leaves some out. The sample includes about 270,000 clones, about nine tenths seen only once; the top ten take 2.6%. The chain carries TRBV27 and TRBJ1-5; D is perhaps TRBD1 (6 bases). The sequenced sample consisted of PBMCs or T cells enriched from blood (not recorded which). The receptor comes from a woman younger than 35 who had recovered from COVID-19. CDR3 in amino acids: CASSAGTTSNQPQHF. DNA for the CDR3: TGTGCCAGCAGTGCCGGGACAACGTCCAATCAGCCCCAGCATTTT.